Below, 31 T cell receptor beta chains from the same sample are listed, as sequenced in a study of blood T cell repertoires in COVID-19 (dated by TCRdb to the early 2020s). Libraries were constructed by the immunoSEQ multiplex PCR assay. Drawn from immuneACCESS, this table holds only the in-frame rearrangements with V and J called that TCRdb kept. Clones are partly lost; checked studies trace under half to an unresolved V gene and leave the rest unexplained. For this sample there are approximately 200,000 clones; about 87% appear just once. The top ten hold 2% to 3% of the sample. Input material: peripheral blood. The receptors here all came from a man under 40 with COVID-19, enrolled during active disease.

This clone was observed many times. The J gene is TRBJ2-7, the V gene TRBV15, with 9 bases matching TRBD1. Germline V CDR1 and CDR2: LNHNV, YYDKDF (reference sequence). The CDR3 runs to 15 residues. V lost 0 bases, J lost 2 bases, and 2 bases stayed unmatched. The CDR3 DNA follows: TGTGCCACCAGCAGAGAGCGGACAGGGGCCTACGAGCAGTACTTC. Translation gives CATSRERTGAYEQYF. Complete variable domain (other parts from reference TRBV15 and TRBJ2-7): DAMVIQNPRYQVTQFGKPVTLSCSQTLNHNVMYWYQQKSSQAPKLLFHYYDKDFNNEADTPDNFQSRRPNTSFCFLDIRSPGLGDTAMYLCATSRERTGAYEQYFGPGTRLTVT.

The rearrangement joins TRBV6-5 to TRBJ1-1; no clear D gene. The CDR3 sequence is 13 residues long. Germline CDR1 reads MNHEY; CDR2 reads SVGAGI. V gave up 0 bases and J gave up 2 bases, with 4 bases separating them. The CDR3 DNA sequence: TGTGCCAGCAGTTACTCCGTTAACACTGAAGCTTTCTTT. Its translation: CASSYSVNTEAFF.

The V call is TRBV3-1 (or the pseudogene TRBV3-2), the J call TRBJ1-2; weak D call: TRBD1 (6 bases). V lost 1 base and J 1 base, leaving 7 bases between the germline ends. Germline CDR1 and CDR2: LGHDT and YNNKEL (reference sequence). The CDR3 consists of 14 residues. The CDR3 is CASSQAGVNYGYTF. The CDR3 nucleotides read TGTGCCAGCAGCCAAGCAGGGGTTAACTATGGCTACACCTTC.

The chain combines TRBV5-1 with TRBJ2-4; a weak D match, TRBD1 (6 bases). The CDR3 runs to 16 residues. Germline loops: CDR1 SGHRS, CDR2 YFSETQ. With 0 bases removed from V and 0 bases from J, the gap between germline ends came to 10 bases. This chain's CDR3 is CASSLAGGIAKNIQYF. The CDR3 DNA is TGCGCCAGCAGCTTGGCTGGGGGCATAGCCAAAAACATTCAGTACTTC.

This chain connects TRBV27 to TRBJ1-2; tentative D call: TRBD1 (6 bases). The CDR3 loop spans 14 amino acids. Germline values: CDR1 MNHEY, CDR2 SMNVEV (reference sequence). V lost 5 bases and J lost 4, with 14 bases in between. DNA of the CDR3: TGTGCCAGCAGTGACACAGGGACCTCCTATGGCTACACCTTC. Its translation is CASSDTGTSYGYTF.

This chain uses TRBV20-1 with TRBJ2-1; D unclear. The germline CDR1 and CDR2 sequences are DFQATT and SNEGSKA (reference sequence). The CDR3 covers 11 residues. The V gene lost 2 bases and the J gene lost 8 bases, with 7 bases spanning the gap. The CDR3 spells CSARSGHEQFF. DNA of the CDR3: TGCAGTGCTAGATCTGGCCATGAGCAGTTCTTC.

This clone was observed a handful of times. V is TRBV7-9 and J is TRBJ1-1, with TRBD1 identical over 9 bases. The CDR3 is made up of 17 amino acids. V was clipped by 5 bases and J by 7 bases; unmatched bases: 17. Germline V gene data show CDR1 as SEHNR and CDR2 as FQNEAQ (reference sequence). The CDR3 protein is CASSPQRPGTGKGEAFF. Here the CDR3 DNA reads TGTGCCAGCAGCCCTCAACGTCCCGGGACAGGGAAGGGTGAAGCTTTCTTT.

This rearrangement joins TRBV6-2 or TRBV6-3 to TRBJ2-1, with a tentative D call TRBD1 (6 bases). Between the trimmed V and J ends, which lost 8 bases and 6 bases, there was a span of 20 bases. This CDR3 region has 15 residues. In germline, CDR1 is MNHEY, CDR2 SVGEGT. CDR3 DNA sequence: TGTGCCAGCGGCCTCGTGTGGGGGCTTGGCAATGAGCAGTTCTTC. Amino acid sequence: CASGLVWGLGNEQFF.

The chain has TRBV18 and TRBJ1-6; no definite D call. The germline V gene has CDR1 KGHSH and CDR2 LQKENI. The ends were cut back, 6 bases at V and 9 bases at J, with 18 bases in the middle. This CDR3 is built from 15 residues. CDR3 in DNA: TGTGCCAGCTCCCCATTCGAGGGCCTAGTTTCACCCCTCCACTTT. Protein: CASSPFEGLVSPLHF.

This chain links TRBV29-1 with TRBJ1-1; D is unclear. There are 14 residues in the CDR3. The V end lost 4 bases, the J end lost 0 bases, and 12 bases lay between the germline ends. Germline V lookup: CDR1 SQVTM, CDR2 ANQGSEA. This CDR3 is CSVVASLMNTEAFF. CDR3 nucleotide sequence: TGCAGCGTTGTCGCTTCACTAATGAACACTGAAGCTTTCTTT.

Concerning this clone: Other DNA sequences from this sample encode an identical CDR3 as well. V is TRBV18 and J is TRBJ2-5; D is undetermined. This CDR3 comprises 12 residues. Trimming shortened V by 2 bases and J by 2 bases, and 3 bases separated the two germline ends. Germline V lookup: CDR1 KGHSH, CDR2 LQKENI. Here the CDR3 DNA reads TGTGCCAGCTCACCATCACAAGAGACCCAGTACTTC. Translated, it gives CASSPSQETQYF.

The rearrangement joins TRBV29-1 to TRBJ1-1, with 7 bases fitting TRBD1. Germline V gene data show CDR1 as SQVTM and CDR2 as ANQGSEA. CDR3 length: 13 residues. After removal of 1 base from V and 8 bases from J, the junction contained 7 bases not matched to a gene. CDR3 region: CSVEGTGLLEAFF. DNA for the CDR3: TGCAGCGTTGAAGGGACAGGTCTACTGGAAGCTTTCTTT. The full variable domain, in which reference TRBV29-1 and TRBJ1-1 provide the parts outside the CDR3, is SAVISQKPSRDICQRGTSLTIQCQVDSQVTMMFWYRQQPGQSLTLIATANQGSEATYESGFVIDKFPISRPNLTFSTLTVSNMSPEDSSIYLCSVEGTGLLEAFFGQGTRLTVV.

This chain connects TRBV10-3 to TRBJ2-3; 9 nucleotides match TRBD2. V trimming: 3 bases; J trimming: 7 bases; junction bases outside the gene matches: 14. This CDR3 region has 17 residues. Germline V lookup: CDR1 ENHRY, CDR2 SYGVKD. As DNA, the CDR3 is TGTGCCATCAGTGAAAGGGGGGCTAGCGGGATGGTAAATACGCAGTATTTT. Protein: CAISERGASGMVNTQYF.

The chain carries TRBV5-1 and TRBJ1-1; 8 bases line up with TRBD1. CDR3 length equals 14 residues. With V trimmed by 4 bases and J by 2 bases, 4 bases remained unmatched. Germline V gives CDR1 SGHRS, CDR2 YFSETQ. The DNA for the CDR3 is TGCGCCAGCAGCGGGACAGGAATTAACACTGAAGCTTTCTTT. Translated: CASSGTGINTEAFF.

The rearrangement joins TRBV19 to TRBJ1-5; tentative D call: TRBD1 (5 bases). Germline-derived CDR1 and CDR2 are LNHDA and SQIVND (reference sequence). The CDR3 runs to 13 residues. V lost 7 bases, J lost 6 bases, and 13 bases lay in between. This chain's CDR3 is CASKLEGLQPQHF. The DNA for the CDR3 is TGTGCCAGTAAATTGGAGGGACTTCAGCCCCAGCATTTT.

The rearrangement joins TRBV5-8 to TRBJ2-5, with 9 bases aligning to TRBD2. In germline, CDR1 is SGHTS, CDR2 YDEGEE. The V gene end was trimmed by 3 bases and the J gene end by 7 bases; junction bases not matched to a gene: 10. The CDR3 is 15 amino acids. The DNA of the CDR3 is TGTGCCAGCAGCTCGGGACTAGCTTTGCTAGGGACCCAGTACTTC. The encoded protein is CASSSGLALLGTQYF.

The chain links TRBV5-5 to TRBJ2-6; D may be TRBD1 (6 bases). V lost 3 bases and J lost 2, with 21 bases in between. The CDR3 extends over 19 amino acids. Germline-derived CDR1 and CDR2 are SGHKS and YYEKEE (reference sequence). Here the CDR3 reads CASSWADSGGKTGANVLTF. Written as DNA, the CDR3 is TGTGCCAGCAGCTGGGCGGACAGCGGCGGAAAAACTGGGGCCAACGTCCTGACTTTC.

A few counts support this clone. In DNA, the CDR3 is TGTGCCAGCAGCTTATTACTCGTGGGAAACACCATATATTTT. Amino acids: CASSLLLVGNTIYF. V gene TRBV7-9 combines with J gene TRBJ1-3, with D unclear. Germline V gene lookup returns CDR1 SEHNR and CDR2 FQNEAQ (reference sequence). V was cut by 2 bases and J by 4 bases, with 9 bases left in between. The CDR3 consists of 14 residues.

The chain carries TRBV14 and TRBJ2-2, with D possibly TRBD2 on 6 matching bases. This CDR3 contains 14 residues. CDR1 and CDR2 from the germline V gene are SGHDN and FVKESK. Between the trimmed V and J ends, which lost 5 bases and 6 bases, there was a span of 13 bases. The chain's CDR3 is CASSGGIIAGELFF. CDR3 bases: TGTGCCAGCAGCGGGGGGATAATTGCCGGGGAGCTGTTTTTT. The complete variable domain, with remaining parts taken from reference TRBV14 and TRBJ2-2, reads EAGVTQFPSHSVIEKGQTVTLRCDPISGHDNLYWYRRVMGKEIKFLLHFVKESKQDESGMPNNRFLAERTGGTYSTLKVQPAELEDSGVYFCASSGGIIAGELFFGEGSRLTVL.

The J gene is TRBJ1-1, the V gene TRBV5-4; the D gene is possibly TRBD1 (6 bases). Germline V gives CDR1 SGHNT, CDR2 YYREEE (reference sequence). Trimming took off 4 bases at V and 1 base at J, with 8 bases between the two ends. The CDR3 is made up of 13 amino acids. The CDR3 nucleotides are TGTGCCAGCAGCAGGACAGCGAACACTGAAGCTTTCTTT. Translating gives CASSRTANTEAFF.

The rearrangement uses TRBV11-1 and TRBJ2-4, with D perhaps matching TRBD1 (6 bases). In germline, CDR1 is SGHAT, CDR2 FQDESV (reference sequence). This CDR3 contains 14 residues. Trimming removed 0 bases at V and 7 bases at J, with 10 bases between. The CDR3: CASSLAGQWNIQYF. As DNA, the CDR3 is TGTGCCAGCAGCTTAGCTGGACAGTGGAACATTCAGTACTTC.

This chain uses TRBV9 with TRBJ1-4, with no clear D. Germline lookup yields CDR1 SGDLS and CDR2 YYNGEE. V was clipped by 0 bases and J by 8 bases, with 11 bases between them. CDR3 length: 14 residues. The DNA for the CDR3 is TGTGCCAGCAGCGTAGAGGACGGGGAGGAAAAACTGTTTTTT. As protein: CASSVEDGEEKLFF.

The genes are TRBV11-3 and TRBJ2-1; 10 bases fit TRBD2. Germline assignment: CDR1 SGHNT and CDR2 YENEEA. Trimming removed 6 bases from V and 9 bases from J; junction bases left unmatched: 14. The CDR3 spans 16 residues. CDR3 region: CASSLSGTSDGGEQFF. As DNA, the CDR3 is TGTGCCAGCAGTCTATCCGGGACTAGCGACGGGGGTGAGCAGTTCTTC.

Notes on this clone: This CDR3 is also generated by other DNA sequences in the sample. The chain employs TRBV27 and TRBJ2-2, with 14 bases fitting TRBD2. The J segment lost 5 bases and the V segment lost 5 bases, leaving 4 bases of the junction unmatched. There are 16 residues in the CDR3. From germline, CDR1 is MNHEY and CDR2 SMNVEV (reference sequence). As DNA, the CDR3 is TGTGCCAGCAGTCCGGGACTAGCGGGAGTTACCGGGGAGCTGTTTTTT. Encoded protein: CASSPGLAGVTGELFF.

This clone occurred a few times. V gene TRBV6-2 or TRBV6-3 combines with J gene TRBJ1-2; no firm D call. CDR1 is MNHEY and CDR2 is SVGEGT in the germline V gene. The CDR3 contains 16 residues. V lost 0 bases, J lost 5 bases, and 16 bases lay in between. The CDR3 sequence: CASSYSMGRFLYGYTF. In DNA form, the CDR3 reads TGTGCCAGCAGTTACTCGATGGGCAGGTTCTTATATGGCTACACCTTC.

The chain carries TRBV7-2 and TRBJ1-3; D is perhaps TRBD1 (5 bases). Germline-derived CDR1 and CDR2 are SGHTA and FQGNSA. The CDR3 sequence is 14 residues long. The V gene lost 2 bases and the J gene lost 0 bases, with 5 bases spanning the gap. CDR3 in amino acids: CASSLQGSGNTIYF. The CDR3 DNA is TGTGCCAGCAGCTTACAGGGCTCTGGAAACACCATATATTTT.

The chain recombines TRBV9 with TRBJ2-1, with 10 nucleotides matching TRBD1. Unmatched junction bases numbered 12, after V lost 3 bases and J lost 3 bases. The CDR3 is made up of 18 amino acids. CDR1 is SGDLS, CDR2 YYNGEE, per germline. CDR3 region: CASSEPSGQGNVYNEQFF. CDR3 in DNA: TGTGCCAGCAGCGAGCCCTCGGGACAGGGGAATGTCTACAATGAGCAGTTCTTC.

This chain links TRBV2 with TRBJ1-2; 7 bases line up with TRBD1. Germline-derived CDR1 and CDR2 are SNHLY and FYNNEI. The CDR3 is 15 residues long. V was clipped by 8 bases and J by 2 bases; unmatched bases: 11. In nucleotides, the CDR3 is TGTGCCAGCCGACAAATCTTACAGGGGAACTATGGCTACACCTTC. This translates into CASRQILQGNYGYTF.

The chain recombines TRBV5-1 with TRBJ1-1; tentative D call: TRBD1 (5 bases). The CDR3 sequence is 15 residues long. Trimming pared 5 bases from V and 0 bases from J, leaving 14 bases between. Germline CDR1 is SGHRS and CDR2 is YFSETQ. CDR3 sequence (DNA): TGCGCCAGCAGACCGCAGACAGATCTGAACACTGAAGCTTTCTTT. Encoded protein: CASRPQTDLNTEAFF.

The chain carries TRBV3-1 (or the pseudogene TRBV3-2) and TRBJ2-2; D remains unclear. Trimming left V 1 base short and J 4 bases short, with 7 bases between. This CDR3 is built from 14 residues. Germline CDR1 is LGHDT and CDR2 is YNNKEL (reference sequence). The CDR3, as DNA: TGTGCCAGCAGCCAAGGTCAATCCACCGGGGAGCTGTTTTTT. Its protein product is CASSQGQSTGELFF.

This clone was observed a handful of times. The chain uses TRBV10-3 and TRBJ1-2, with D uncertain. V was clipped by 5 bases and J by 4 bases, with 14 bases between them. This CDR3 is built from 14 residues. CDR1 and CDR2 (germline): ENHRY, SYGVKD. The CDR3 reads CAISSGSEGYGYTF. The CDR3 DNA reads TGTGCCATCAGTTCCGGCTCCGAGGGCTATGGCTACACCTTC.